This entry features one TCR beta chain sequence. Antigen unknown. Other DNA sequences in the sample encode the same CDR3. The sample originates from a study of shared clonotypes between healthy human individuals. Between the trimmed V and J ends, which lost 5 bases and 2 bases, there was a span of 7 bases. The CDR3 sequence is 13 residues long. CDR1 is MNHEY and CDR2 is SMNVEV in the germline V gene (reference sequence). Donors had no recently reported acute infections or vaccinations and were HIV-negative. Study-wide findings and caveats: Expectations were that clonotype sharing among donors would be affected by sequencing depth. Around 5% of naive CD4 clonotypes were common to a handful of donors.

It was across several immunoSEQ plates that each subset's genomic DNA was evenly split. Measured with immunoSEQ multiplex PCR; TCRdb has only the in-frame clones, and not every one. The sample shows approximately 620,000 clones, about 97% of them seen only once. The receptor was isolated from a young woman in good health. The V gene is TRBV27, the J gene TRBJ1-5; D may be TRBD1 (5 bases). Sequencing was performed on naive CD4+ T cells sorted from blood. Documented subset: CD45RA+ positively selected. The CDR3 nucleotides are TGTGCCAGCAGTGGGACTGGCAATCAGCCCCAGCATTTT. Protein: CASSGTGNQPQHF.